The 24 T cell receptor beta chains below come from one sample, sequenced in a study of T-cell reconstitution after alpha-beta-depleted transplantation in children. TCRbeta library preparation incorporated unique molecular identifiers. MiXCR was run by TCRdb on the PCR reads, yielding one entry per CDR3 protein. There are 610,000 or so distinct CDR3 sequences in the sample; 25% to 30% occur only once, and less than 40% lies in the top ten. The sequencing used PBMCs, collected before TCRalphabeta/CD19-depleted stem cell transplant. The receptors derive from a boy younger than two with Wiskott-Aldrich syndrome, due to receive a stem cell transplant.

The gene calls are TRBV3-1 and TRBJ2-7; possibly TRBD2 for D (6 bases). Germline V gene lookup returns CDR1 LGHDT and CDR2 YNNKEL (reference sequence). The CDR3 is 17 residues long. Trimming shortened V by 0 bases and J by 4 bases, and 19 bases separated the two germline ends. CDR3 residues: CASSQDSVGRRRYEQYF. The CDR3 nucleotides read TGTGCCAGCAGCCAAGACAGTGTCGGGAGAAGGAGATACGAGCAGTACTTC.

V usage is TRBV5-1 and J usage is TRBJ2-2; 9 nucleotides align to TRBD1. The CDR3 is 15 residues long. The V segment lost 0 bases and the J segment 7 bases; nucleotides outside the gene matches: 4. From germline, CDR1 is SGHRS and CDR2 YFSETQ. The CDR3 DNA sequence: TGCGCCAGCAGCTTGGACGGACAGGGGAACGGGGAGCTGTTTTTT. This sequence encodes CASSLDGQGNGELFF. The whole variable domain, remainder taken from reference TRBV5-1 and TRBJ2-2, is KAGVTQTPRYLIKTRGQQVTLSCSPISGHRSVSWYQQTPGQGLQFLFEYFSETQRNKGNFPGRFSGRQFSNSRSEMNVSTLELGDSALYLCASSLDGQGNGELFFGEGSRLTVL.

The V call is TRBV12-3 or TRBV12-4, the J call TRBJ2-7; 11 bases are shared with TRBD2. The CDR3 has 14 amino acids. Losses at the gene ends were 6 bases for V and 4 bases for J; bases not matched to a gene: 5. CDR3 sequence reads: CASRGSGRAYEQYF. DNA of the CDR3: TGTGCCAGCAGGGGTAGCGGGAGGGCGTACGAGCAGTACTTC.

In this sample, this clonotype turned up a few times. V is TRBV12-3 or TRBV12-4 and J is TRBJ1-2; D is unclear. The CDR3 has 13 residues. Trimming stripped 5 bases from V and 4 bases from J, with 11 bases between. The chain's CDR3 is CASSTNFPYGYTF. The CDR3 region has the DNA TGTGCCAGCAGTACAAATTTCCCCTATGGCTACACCTTC.

The J gene is TRBJ2-7, the V gene TRBV5-1, with 10 bases matching TRBD2. Trimming removed 5 bases from V and 0 bases from J; junction bases left unmatched: 8. Germline V CDR1 and CDR2: SGHRS, YFSETQ. The CDR3 is 16 amino acids. CDR3 sequence reads: CASRSSLAGASYEQYF. The DNA for the CDR3 is TGCGCCAGCAGATCCTCCCTAGCGGGAGCCTCCTACGAGCAGTACTTC.

The V call is TRBV20-1, the J call TRBJ2-4; the D gene is possibly TRBD2 (5 bases). The V gene's germline CDR1 is DFQATT and CDR2 SNEGSKA (reference sequence). There are 13 residues in the CDR3. Trimming took 5 bases from V and 7 from J, leaving 15 bases between them. In DNA, the CDR3 is TGCAGTGCTTCGGACTCCTCTCCGAACATTCAGTACTTC. Translation gives CSASDSSPNIQYF.

This clonotype was counted between two and nine times. The chain couples TRBV7-8 to TRBJ1-1; D ambiguous. Germline lookup yields CDR1 SGHVS and CDR2 FQNEAQ. V gave up 0 bases and J gave up 0 bases, with 11 bases separating them. This CDR3 is built from 16 residues. CDR3 in amino acids: CASSLALSAMNTEAFF. The CDR3 bases are TGTGCCAGCAGCTTAGCGTTGTCAGCCATGAACACTGAAGCTTTCTTT.

The chain joins TRBV10-3 to TRBJ2-1; a weak D match, TRBD2 (6 bases). Germline V gives CDR1 ENHRY, CDR2 SYGVKD. V lost 0 bases and J 6 bases, leaving 9 bases between the germline ends. This CDR3 comprises 14 residues. CDR3 residues: CAISESNGGNEQFF. CDR3 bases: TGTGCCATCAGTGAGTCGAACGGGGGCAATGAGCAGTTCTTC.

The chain recombines TRBV20-1 with TRBJ2-5; 9 nucleotides line up with TRBD2. Germline assignment: CDR1 DFQATT and CDR2 SNEGSKA (reference sequence). Losses at the gene ends were 1 base for V and 4 bases for J; bases not matched to a gene: 7. The CDR3 is 15 amino acids. CDR3 sequence (DNA): TGCAGTGCTAGAGGCTCGGCGGGAGGGCGAGAGACCCAGTACTTC. Translating gives CSARGSAGGRETQYF.

The chain employs TRBV27 and TRBJ2-2; 9 nucleotides align to TRBD1. This CDR3 is 19 amino acids long. The germline V gene encodes CDR1 MNHEY and CDR2 SMNVEV (reference sequence). With 0 bases clipped from V and 4 bases from J, the junction kept 12 bases outside the gene matches. Here the CDR3 reads CASSLSLRWGQGSTGELFF. CDR3 in DNA: TGTGCCAGCAGTTTATCCCTCCGGTGGGGACAGGGAAGCACCGGGGAGCTGTTTTTT.

The rearrangement links TRBV4-1 to TRBJ2-3; TRBD2 aligns across 10 bases. Trimming cost V 1 base and J 4 bases; bases outside gene matches: 8. Germline CDR1 and CDR2: MGHRA and YSYEKL. The CDR3 is made up of 17 amino acids. For the CDR3, the DNA is TGCGCCAGCAGCCAAGGTTTATGGGGACTAGCGCCAGATACGCAGTATTTT. This translates into CASSQGLWGLAPDTQYF.

This chain joins TRBV7-2 and TRBJ1-1; the D is unclear. The V gene lost 2 bases and the J gene lost 0 bases, with 10 bases spanning the gap. Germline V gene data show CDR1 as SGHTA and CDR2 as FQGNSA. CDR3 length equals 15 residues. The CDR3 sequence is CASSLRSTLNTEAFF. In DNA, the CDR3 is TGTGCCAGCAGCTTAAGGAGTACTTTGAACACTGAAGCTTTCTTT. Using reference TRBV7-2 and TRBJ1-1 for the parts outside the CDR3, the full variable domain is GAGVSQSPSNKVTEKGKDVELRCDPISGHTALYWYRQSLGQGLEFLIYFQGNSAPDKSGLPSDRFSAERTGGSVSTLTIQRTQQEDSAVYLCASSLRSTLNTEAFFGQGTRLTVV.

This clonotype was counted between two and nine times. This chain uses TRBV11-2 with TRBJ2-1, with 7 bases aligning to TRBD2. There are 16 residues in the CDR3. Germline trimming cut 4 bases from V and 0 bases from J; bases unmatched to any gene: 6. Germline CDR1 reads SGHAT; CDR2 reads FQNNGV. As DNA, the CDR3 is TGTGCCAGCAGCTGGGAAAGCGGGATCTCCTACAATGAGCAGTTCTTC. This gives the protein CASSWESGISYNEQFF.

The sample holds many counts of this clonotype. This CDR3 is CASSLVPGSSTDTQYF. The CDR3 region has the DNA TGCGCCAGCAGCTTGGTCCCCGGGAGTAGCACAGATACGCAGTATTTT. This chain connects TRBV5-1 to TRBJ2-3, with a tentative D call TRBD2 (6 bases). V lost 0 bases to trimming and J lost 0 bases, with 11 bases between them. The CDR3 totals 16 residues. Germline assignment: CDR1 SGHRS and CDR2 YFSETQ.

This clonotype has just a few counts. The V and J genes are TRBV4-1 and TRBJ1-3; 11 bases line up with TRBD1. This CDR3 comprises 16 residues. Germline V gene data show CDR1 as MGHRA and CDR2 as YSYEKL. V shed 2 bases, J shed 2 bases, and the junction held 2 bases outside the gene matches. Here the CDR3 reads CASSQWDRGAGNTIYF. The CDR3 nucleotides are TGCGCCAGCAGCCAATGGGACAGGGGGGCTGGAAACACCATATATTTT.

The rearrangement joins TRBV5-1 to TRBJ2-3; D is undetermined. This CDR3 comprises 17 residues. Trimming left V 2 bases short and J 6 bases short, with 22 bases between. From germline, CDR1 is SGHRS and CDR2 YFSETQ. The CDR3 loop is CASSLGNPATYQDTQYF. The CDR3 DNA sequence: TGCGCCAGCAGCTTAGGGAACCCGGCCACCTACCAGGATACGCAGTATTTT.

This clonotype has a handful of counts. V and J are TRBV29-1 and TRBJ2-2, with TRBD1 identical over 7 bases. Trimming removed 1 base from V and 6 bases from J; junction bases left unmatched: 2. This CDR3 region has 13 residues. Germline CDR1 SQVTM, CDR2 ANQGSEA. This chain's CDR3 is CSVEAQGAGELFF. In nucleotides, the CDR3 is TGCAGCGTTGAAGCCCAGGGGGCCGGGGAGCTGTTTTTT.

The rearrangement links TRBV12-3 or TRBV12-4 to TRBJ2-1; D uncertain. V was clipped by 2 bases and J by 3 bases, with 14 bases between them. The CDR3 is 16 amino acids. The CDR3 DNA reads as TGTGCCAGCAGTTTATTCGGATCGGCGGACTACAATGAGCAGTTCTTC. Translated: CASSLFGSADYNEQFF.

The CDR3 is CASSLRGLAGVHEQYF. CDR3 bases: TGTGCCAGCAGCTTAAGGGGACTAGCGGGAGTACACGAGCAGTACTTC. The chain is built from TRBV7-3 and TRBJ2-7; 14 bases align to TRBD2. V gave up 1 base and J gave up 5 bases; unmatched junction bases: 4. From germline, CDR1 is SGHTA and CDR2 FQGTGA. The CDR3 contains 16 residues.

This sequence joins TRBV28 and TRBJ2-1; D call uncertain. The CDR3 totals 11 residues. Germline V gene data show CDR1 as MDHEN and CDR2 as SYDVKM. With 8 bases removed from V and 8 bases from J, the gap between germline ends came to 10 bases. The CDR3, as DNA: TGTGCCAGCGGCCAGTTCGATGAGCAGTTCTTC. Translation gives CASGQFDEQFF.

J is TRBJ1-4 and V is TRBV20-1, with TRBD1 matching 7 bases. Per germline, CDR1 DFQATT and CDR2 SNEGSKA (reference sequence). V was pared by 3 bases and J by 0 bases, with 4 bases of the junction left unmatched. There are 15 residues in the CDR3. This chain's CDR3 is CSASPGGATNEKLFF. CDR3 nucleotides: TGCAGTGCTAGTCCAGGGGGTGCAACTAATGAAAAACTGTTTTTT.

V gene TRBV10-3 combines with J gene TRBJ2-7; maybe TRBD1 (6 bases). CDR3 length equals 16 residues. In germline, CDR1 is ENHRY, CDR2 SYGVKD. Trimming took 0 bases from V and 5 from J, leaving 17 bases between them. The CDR3 region has the DNA TGTGCCATCAGTGAGTCCTCTTCCACTGGGGGCGACGAGCAGTACTTC. It translates to CAISESSSTGGDEQYF.

This clonotype was seen only a few times. The chain combines TRBV6-2 or TRBV6-3 with TRBJ2-3; D gene unclear. CDR1 is MNHEY, CDR2 SVGEGT, per germline. V dropped 8 bases and J dropped 0 bases, with 12 bases sitting between them. The CDR3 contains 14 residues. This chain's CDR3 is CASGTAISTDTQYF. In nucleotides, the CDR3 is TGTGCCAGCGGCACGGCGATAAGCACAGATACGCAGTATTTT.

The V call is TRBV3-1, the J call TRBJ2-1; tentative D call: TRBD2 (6 bases). From germline, CDR1 is LGHDT and CDR2 YNNKEL (reference sequence). Trimming shortened V by 0 bases and J by 6 bases, and 9 bases separated the two germline ends. The CDR3 extends over 14 amino acids. CDR3 protein: CASSQETSINEQFF. The CDR3 region has the DNA TGTGCCAGCAGCCAAGAGACTAGTATCAATGAGCAGTTCTTC.